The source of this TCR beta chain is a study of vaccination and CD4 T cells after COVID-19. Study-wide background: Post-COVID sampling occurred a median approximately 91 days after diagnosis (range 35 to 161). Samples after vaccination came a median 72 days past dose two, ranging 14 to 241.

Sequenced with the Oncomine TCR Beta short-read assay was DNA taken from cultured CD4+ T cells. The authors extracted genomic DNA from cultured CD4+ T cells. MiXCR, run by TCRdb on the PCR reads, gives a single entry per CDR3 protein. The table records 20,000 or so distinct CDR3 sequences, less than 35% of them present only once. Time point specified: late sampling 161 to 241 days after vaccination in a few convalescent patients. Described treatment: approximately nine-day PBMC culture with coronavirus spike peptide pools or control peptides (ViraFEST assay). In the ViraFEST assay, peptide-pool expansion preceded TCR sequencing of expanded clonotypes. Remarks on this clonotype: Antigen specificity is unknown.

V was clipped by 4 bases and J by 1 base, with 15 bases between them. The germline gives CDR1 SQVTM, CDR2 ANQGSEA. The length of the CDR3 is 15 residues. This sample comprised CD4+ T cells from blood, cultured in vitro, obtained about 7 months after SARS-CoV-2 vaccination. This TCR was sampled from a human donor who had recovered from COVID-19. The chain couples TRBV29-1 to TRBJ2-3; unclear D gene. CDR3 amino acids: CSVGVGGPRTDTQYF. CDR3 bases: TGCAGCGTTGGGGTTGGTGGGCCTCGCACAGATACGCAGTATTTT.